This record looks at one T cell receptor beta chain sequence and its context. It has no known antigen specificity. Base qualities are missing; no much larger clone stands one base away. The CDR3 holds 18 amino acids from the cysteine to the phenylalanine. The kept DNA is CDR3 alone, 54 bases in frame from the first base. Taken from the germline V gene, the CDR1 and CDR2 loops are MNHNS and SASEGT. Trimmed from V: 5 bases; trimmed from J: 3 bases; junction bases lacking a gene match: 10. TCRbeta CDR3 regions were amplified from genomic DNA using the immunoSEQ Assay, a bias-controlled multiplex PCR. Per the source publication's procedure: The number of nucleated cells in each sample was estimated by amplification of reference gene primers within the assay. To quantify the absolute abundance of each unique TCRbeta CDR3 rearrangement, sequence reads were collapsed and filtered. For each sample, productive Simpson clonality was calculated as the square root of Simpson's diversity index over productive rearrangements. Not all clones reach the TCRdb copy of this immuneACCESS table, which keeps in-frame sequences only. Checked studies attribute under half of the gap to unresolved V genes and leave the rest unexplained. V and J calls and clone size follow that table, whereas D and trimming were derived from the DNA. In this sample the table shows some 270,000 clones, about nine tenths of which occur a single time. Of the sample, roughly 2.1% falls within the top ten clones.

This sample is part of a study of blood T cell repertoires in COVID-19 (dated by TCRdb to 2018 to 2020). For the study in its entirety: Samples covering the acute and convalescent phases of COVID-19 were provided by collaborators in the United States, Italy and Spain. The prospective study material was composed of cDNA or gDNA derived from T cells, B-cell-depleted T cells, or PBMCs. Subjects who had been exposed to COVID-19, were actively infected with it, or had recovered from it provided the deeply sampled blood TCRbeta repertoires that made up the dataset. The repertoires were released in a freely available public database intended as a resource for research on the immune response to SARS-CoV-2. Samples came from the ongoing ImmuneRACE study (first 160 participants) plus 1,254 subjects from 6 global collaborators. The sample metadata nearly always contained a de-identified subject ID, COVID-19 status, age in years and sex. HLA class I and class II types, where available, came from metadata supplied by the sample provider rather than from assay-based typing. Overall study outcomes, separate from this receptor: How much clinical and demographic metadata was included differed by source and by participant, and the metadata was provided uncurated.

Each collaborating institution followed its own protocols to collect whole blood in K2EDTA tubes. Collaborator samples were shipped for TCRbeta analysis as frozen whole blood, isolated PBMCs, or DNA extracted from either sample type. The sequencing input was peripheral blood. In this chain, TRBV6-1 is recombined with TRBJ2-5; TRBD2 matches 15 bases in the middle. The receptor's source is a man aged 50-60 years with acute or convalescent COVID-19. The CDR3 reads as follows: CASSKGLAGGPAEETQYF. The DNA reads as follows: TGTGCCAGCAGTAAAGGACTAGCGGGGGGGCCCGCCGAAGAGACCCAGTACTTC.